One sample yielded the 27 T cell receptor beta chains listed below, sequenced in a study of OX40 agonist ivuxolimab in advanced cancers. Clones were read by immunoSEQ multiplex PCR, and TCRdb kept only the in-frame ones, dropping some. This repertoire shows 45,000 to 55,000 clones, approximately 85% found once; its top ten account for roughly 3.3%. The sequencing used CD4+ or CD8+ T cells sorted from blood, collected in a trial of the OX40 agonist ivuxolimab. These receptors were collected from an adult with an advanced solid tumor such as melanoma, head and neck, liver or kidney cancer.

A few counts support this clone. The rearrangement joins TRBV5-1 to TRBJ2-7; maybe TRBD1 (6 bases). Trimming cost V 2 bases and J 1 base, with 10 bases left between them. The V gene's germline CDR1 is SGHRS and CDR2 YFSETQ. The CDR3 spans 14 residues. The CDR3 here is CASSLAQGSYEQYF. The CDR3 nucleotides are TGCGCCAGCAGCTTAGCACAGGGTTCCTACGAGCAGTACTTC.

The chain uses TRBV9 and TRBJ2-2; D uncertain. The CDR3 is made up of 17 amino acids. V was pared by 0 bases and J by 7 bases, with 19 bases between. Looked up from germline, CDR1 is SGDLS and CDR2 is YYNGEE. The CDR3 reads CASSVAGHLSLGGELFF. CDR3 bases: TGTGCCAGCAGCGTAGCGGGCCATCTCAGTTTGGGCGGGGAGCTGTTTTTT.

The rearrangement uses TRBV5-6 and TRBJ1-6; possible D gene TRBD1, 5 bases. The CDR3 runs to 15 residues. Germline V gene lookup returns CDR1 SGHDT and CDR2 YYEEEE. V was trimmed by 9 bases and J by 8 bases, leaving 21 bases between them. The CDR3 loop is CATDRWGVKDSPLHF. DNA of the CDR3: TGTGCCACAGACCGGTGGGGGGTCAAGGATTCACCCCTCCACTTT.

J is TRBJ1-1 and V is TRBV21-1; the D call TRBD1 from the table was never checked on the DNA. TRBV21-1 constitutes a pseudogene. The CDR3 runs to 20 residues. The CDR3 bases are TGTGCCAGCAGCAAATGGCATGGGGGAGACAGGGGCGAGGTGAACACTGAAGCTTTCTTT. It encodes CASSKWHGGDRGEVNTEAFF.

The V and J genes are TRBV5-6 and TRBJ2-5; maybe TRBD2 (6 bases). There are 14 residues in the CDR3. The V gene lost 4 bases and the J gene lost 5 bases, with 15 bases spanning the gap. The germline V gene encodes CDR1 SGHDT and CDR2 YYEEEE. Written as DNA, the CDR3 is TGTGCCAGCAGCATGGGACGGGGGACGGAGACCCAGTACTTC. Translated, it gives CASSMGRGTETQYF.

This chain connects TRBV28 to TRBJ2-7; the match to TRBD2 covers 15 bases. J lost 7 bases, V lost 7 bases, and 8 bases had no gene match. The CDR3 sequence is 15 residues long. In germline, CDR1 is MDHEN, CDR2 SYDVKM. The DNA of the CDR3 is TGTGCCAGCATTCCCGGGACTAGCGGGAGGCAAGAGCAGTACTTC. It is translated as CASIPGTSGRQEQYF.

The CDR3 DNA is TGTGCCATCAGTGTGGCTCAGGGGGCGAATCAGCCCCAGCATTTT. It translates to CAISVAQGANQPQHF. The chain employs TRBV10-3 and TRBJ1-5; TRBD1 matches at 8 bases. Losses at the gene ends were 4 bases for V and 4 bases for J; bases not matched to a gene: 6. The V gene's germline CDR1 is ENHRY and CDR2 SYGVKD. The CDR3 runs to 15 residues.

V gene TRBV6-6 combines with J gene TRBJ2-1, with 11 bases fitting TRBD2. This CDR3 is built from 15 residues. The germline CDR1 and CDR2 sequences are MNHNY and SVGAGI (reference sequence). The trim removed 8 bases at V and 8 bases at J, leaving 11 bases unmatched. The CDR3 DNA sequence: TGTGCCAGCCGGACCCTCGGGACTAGCGGTTATGAGCAGTTCTTC. This translates into CASRTLGTSGYEQFF.

CDR3 coding DNA: TGTGCCAGCAGCTTGGCCGGGTCAACTAGCTACGAGCAGTACTTC. Its translation is CASSLAGSTSYEQYF. The chain links TRBV5-6 to TRBJ2-7; D might be TRBD2 (5 bases). Germline-derived CDR1 and CDR2 are SGHDT and YYEEEE. V lost 0 bases to trimming and J lost 3 bases, with 13 bases between them. The CDR3 runs 15 residues. Complete variable domain (other parts from reference TRBV5-6 and TRBJ2-7): DAGVTQSPTHLIKTRGQQVTLRCSPKSGHDTVSWYQQALGQGPQFIFQYYEEEERQRGNFPDRFSGHQFPNYSSELNVNALLLGDSALYLCASSLAGSTSYEQYFGPGTRLTVT.

This clone was seen just once. The chain employs TRBV5-1 and TRBJ2-7; D is perhaps TRBD1 (6 bases). CDR1 SGHRS and CDR2 YFSETQ come from the germline V gene. CDR3 length: 12 residues. V shed 2 bases and J shed 4 bases, with 7 bases lying between them. The CDR3 DNA follows: TGCGCCAGCAGCTTAGGACAGTACGAGCAGTACTTC. This gives the protein CASSLGQYEQYF.

The rearrangement uses TRBV18 and TRBJ1-1; 11 nucleotides line up with TRBD1. Germline CDR1 is KGHSH and CDR2 is LQKENI. The CDR3 contains 18 residues. With 6 bases clipped from V and 0 bases from J, the junction kept 12 bases outside the gene matches. The CDR3 sequence: CASSSSGGTGGMNTEAFF. The CDR3 DNA sequence: TGTGCCAGCTCCTCCTCGGGAGGGACAGGGGGGATGAACACTGAAGCTTTCTTT.

This chain uses TRBV4-1 with TRBJ2-3; tentatively, D is TRBD1 or TRBD2 (5 bases each). Germline V CDR1 and CDR2: MGHRA, YSYEKL. The CDR3 loop spans 14 amino acids. Trimming shortened V by 5 bases and J by 1 base, and 10 bases separated the two germline ends. CDR3 in DNA: TGCGCCAGCAGCGTGGGACGAGGCACAGATACGCAGTATTTT. It yields the protein CASSVGRGTDTQYF.

The chain recombines TRBV5-4 with TRBJ1-1; perhaps TRBD1 as D (5 bases). Trimming took 0 bases from V and 3 from J, leaving 9 bases between them. Germline V gives CDR1 SGHNT, CDR2 YYREEE (reference sequence). The CDR3 is 14 residues long. CDR3 loop: CASSLEGPDTEAFF. CDR3 DNA sequence: TGTGCCAGCAGCTTGGAGGGGCCGGACACTGAAGCTTTCTTT.

The gene calls are TRBV28 and TRBJ2-7; D not certain. The CDR3 has 12 amino acids. The germline CDR1 and CDR2 sequences are MDHEN and SYDVKM. V lost 7 bases to trimming and J lost 3 bases, with 10 bases between them. The CDR3, as DNA: TGTGCCAGCATCCGGACGGGCTACGAGCAGTACTTC. Protein: CASIRTGYEQYF. Drawing the rest from reference TRBV28 and TRBJ2-7, the complete variable domain is DVKVTQSSRYLVKRTGEKVFLECVQDMDHENMFWYRQDPGLGLRLIYFSYDVKMKEKGDIPEGYSVSREKKERFSLILESASTNQTSMYLCASIRTGYEQYFGPGTRLTVT.

CDR3 amino acids: CAWGLGSQWEQYF. The CDR3 DNA reads as TGTGCCTGGGGGCTTGGGAGTCAATGGGAGCAGTACTTC. The chain is built from TRBV30 and TRBJ2-7; a weak D match, TRBD2 (5 bases). V was cut by 5 bases and J by 7 bases, with 18 bases left in between. CDR3 length equals 13 residues. Germline CDR1 and CDR2: GTSNPN and SVGIG (reference sequence).

The chain is built from TRBV6-1 and TRBJ1-2; possible D gene TRBD1, 5 bases. CDR1 is MNHNS and CDR2 is SASEGT in the germline V gene. The CDR3 covers 14 residues. The V end lost 0 bases, the J end lost 0 bases, and 5 bases lay between the germline ends. The CDR3 protein is CASSEARANYGYTF. CDR3 in DNA: TGTGCCAGCAGTGAAGCCAGGGCTAACTATGGCTACACCTTC.

The CDR3 coding sequence is TGTGCCAGTAGCCGGGAGGGTGTTGGTGAGCAGTTCTTC. As protein: CASSREGVGEQFF. The V gene is TRBV19, the J gene TRBJ2-1, with TRBD2 identical over 8 bases. V was clipped by 6 bases and J by 9 bases; unmatched bases: 7. The CDR3 covers 13 residues. From germline, CDR1 is LNHDA and CDR2 SQIVND (reference sequence).

The CDR3 coding sequence is TGCGCCAGCAGCGACAGGTCTAGCTACACCTTC. Amino acid sequence: CASSDRSSYTF. This chain connects TRBV5-1 to TRBJ1-2; D perhaps matches TRBD1 (6 bases). The germline V and J ends were trimmed by 4 bases and 9 bases, with 10 bases remaining between them. The CDR3 is 11 residues long. Germline assignment: CDR1 SGHRS and CDR2 YFSETQ.

The J gene is TRBJ2-7, the V gene TRBV29-1; D is ambiguous. The CDR3 is 10 residues long. Germline CDR1 SQVTM, CDR2 ANQGSEA. The V end was cut by 4 bases, the J end by 3 bases, with 4 bases between. The CDR3 bases are TGCAGCGTTGGGGTCTACGAGCAGTACTTC. Amino acid sequence: CSVGVYEQYF.

A few counts support this clone. In DNA, the CDR3 is TGCGCCAGCAGCCAGGTCACCCGGACAGGCTATGGCTACACCTTC. It translates to CASSQVTRTGYGYTF. V and J are TRBV4-1 and TRBJ1-2; 7 bases are a match to TRBD1. The V segment lost 3 bases and the J segment 4 bases; nucleotides outside the gene matches: 8. Per germline, CDR1 MGHRA and CDR2 YSYEKL. This CDR3 region has 15 residues.

V and J are TRBV11-3 and TRBJ2-7; 10 nucleotides line up with TRBD1. Germline V gives CDR1 SGHNT, CDR2 YENEEA. With 4 bases clipped from V and 7 bases from J, the junction kept 10 bases outside the gene matches. The CDR3 sequence is 15 residues long. In nucleotides, the CDR3 is TGTGCCAGCAGCTCCCCCCGGGACAGGGGAGGGGAGCAGTACTTC. It specifies CASSSPRDRGGEQYF.

The chain couples TRBV30 to TRBJ2-7, with 8 positions matching TRBD2. V was pared by 4 bases and J by 3 bases, with 5 bases of the junction left unmatched. Germline lookup yields CDR1 GTSNPN and CDR2 SVGIG (reference sequence). There are 13 residues in the CDR3. The CDR3 bases are TGTGCCTGGAAGAGCGGGAGTAGCTACGAGCAGTACTTC. This codes for CAWKSGSSYEQYF.

The chain recombines TRBV5-6 with TRBJ2-2; 10 nucleotides match TRBD1. V shed 1 base and J 7 bases; nucleotides not matched to a gene: 7. In germline, CDR1 is SGHDT, CDR2 YYEEEE. This CDR3 is 16 amino acids long. CDR3 nucleotides: TGTGCCAGCAGCTTGTACGGGACAGGGGTTTTCGGGGAGCTGTTTTTT. This translates into CASSLYGTGVFGELFF.

The J gene is TRBJ2-7, the V gene TRBV6-5; 11 nucleotides match TRBD2. The V gene's germline CDR1 is MNHEY and CDR2 SVGAGI. The CDR3 is 15 residues long. With V trimmed by 6 bases and J by 4 bases, 8 bases remained unmatched. CDR3 in DNA: TGTGCCAGCAGCCGGGTAGCGGGGGGGGCTTACGAGCAGTACTTC. It encodes CASSRVAGGAYEQYF.

This clone was picked up one time. The chain couples TRBV29-1 to TRBJ2-2; 8 bases fit TRBD2. The ends lost 0 bases at V and 1 base at J; junction bases unmatched: 4. The CDR3 contains 16 residues. Per the germline V gene, CDR1 is SQVTM and CDR2 is ANQGSEA. The CDR3 region is CSVEDSSGRNTGELFF. CDR3 nucleotides: TGCAGCGTTGAAGATTCCAGCGGGAGGAACACCGGGGAGCTGTTTTTT.

The V call is TRBV5-1, the J call TRBJ1-5; 7 bases agree with TRBD1. V shed 2 bases, J shed 9 bases, and the junction held 8 bases outside the gene matches. CDR1 and CDR2 from the germline V gene are SGHRS and YFSETQ. The CDR3 is made up of 14 amino acids. DNA of the CDR3: TGCGCCAGCAGCTTAGATTCAGGGGGACGGCCCCAGCATTTT. Protein: CASSLDSGGRPQHF.

The chain uses TRBV30 and TRBJ2-5; 11 nucleotides agree with TRBD2. CDR1 and CDR2 from the germline V gene are GTSNPN and SVGIG (reference sequence). The CDR3 covers 15 residues. The trim removed 4 bases at V and 4 bases at J, leaving 8 bases unmatched. The CDR3 protein is CAWTLLAGGRETQYF. In nucleotides, the CDR3 is TGTGCCTGGACCCTATTAGCGGGGGGGCGAGAGACCCAGTACTTC.